This entry features one T cell receptor beta chain sequence. This CDR3 spans 18 amino acids. The V gene's germline CDR1 is LGHNA and CDR2 YSLEER. V shed 0 bases, J shed 5 bases, and the junction held 9 bases outside the gene matches. Sequencing used immunoSEQ multiplex PCR; TCRdb keeps in-frame clones, though not all of them. The sample holds fewer than 200,000 clones, 65% to 90% seen once. This specimen comes from a study of blood T cell repertoires in COVID-19. The sequence derives from a human donor in a cohort sampled during active COVID-19. This chain links TRBV4-3 with TRBJ2-5, with 13 bases identical to TRBD2. Sequencing input: peripheral blood. DNA of the CDR3: TGCGCCAGCAGCCAAGATTGGGGACTAGCGGGAACCCGGGAGACCCAGTACTTC. Its protein product is CASSQDWGLAGTRETQYF.